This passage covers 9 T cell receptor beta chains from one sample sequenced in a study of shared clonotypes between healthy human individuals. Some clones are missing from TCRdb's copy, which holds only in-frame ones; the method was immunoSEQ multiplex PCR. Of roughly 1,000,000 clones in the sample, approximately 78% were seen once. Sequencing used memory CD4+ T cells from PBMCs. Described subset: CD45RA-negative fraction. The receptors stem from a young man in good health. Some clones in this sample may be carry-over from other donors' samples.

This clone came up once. CDR3 nucleotide sequence: TGTGCCAGCAGCCTCAACCGACTAGCGGGAGGGCCGGGGCAGTTCTTC. It encodes CASSLNRLAGGPGQFF. The chain recombines TRBV11-2 with TRBJ2-1; 14 bases line up with TRBD2. The trim removed 5 bases at V and 12 bases at J, leaving 12 bases unmatched. The CDR3 runs to 16 residues. CDR1 SGHAT and CDR2 FQNNGV come from the germline V gene.

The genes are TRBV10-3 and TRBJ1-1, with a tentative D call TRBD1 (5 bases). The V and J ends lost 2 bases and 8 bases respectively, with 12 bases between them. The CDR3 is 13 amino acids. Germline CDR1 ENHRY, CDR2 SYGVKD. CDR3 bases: TGTGCCATCAGTGAGCCTGCCTGGACAGAAGCTTTCTTT. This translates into CAISEPAWTEAFF.

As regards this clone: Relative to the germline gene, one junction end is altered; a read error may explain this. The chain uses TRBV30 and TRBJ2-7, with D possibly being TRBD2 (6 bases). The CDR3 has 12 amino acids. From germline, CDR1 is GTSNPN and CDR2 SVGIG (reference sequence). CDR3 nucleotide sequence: TGTGCCTGGACCCGGACCGGGACTTCGGGGGACTTC. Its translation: CAWTRTGTSGDF.

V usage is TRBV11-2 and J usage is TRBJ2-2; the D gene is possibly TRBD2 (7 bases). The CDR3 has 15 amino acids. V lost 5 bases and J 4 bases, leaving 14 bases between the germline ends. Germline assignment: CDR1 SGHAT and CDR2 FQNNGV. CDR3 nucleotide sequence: TGTGCCAGCAGCCCCTTAAGGGGGGGCACCGGGGAGCTGTTTTTT. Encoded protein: CASSPLRGGTGELFF.

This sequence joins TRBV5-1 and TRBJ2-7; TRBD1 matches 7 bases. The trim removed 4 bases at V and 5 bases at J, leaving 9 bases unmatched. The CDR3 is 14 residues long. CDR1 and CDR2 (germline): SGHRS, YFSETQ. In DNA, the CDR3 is TGCGCCAGCAGCGAGGGACAGTCCGTGGACGAGCAGTACTTC. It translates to CASSEGQSVDEQYF.

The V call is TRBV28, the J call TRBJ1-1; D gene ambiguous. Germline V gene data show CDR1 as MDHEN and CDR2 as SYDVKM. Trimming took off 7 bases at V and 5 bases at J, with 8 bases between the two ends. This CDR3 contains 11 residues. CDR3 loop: CASTWMTEAFF. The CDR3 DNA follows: TGTGCCAGCACTTGGATGACTGAAGCTTTCTTT.

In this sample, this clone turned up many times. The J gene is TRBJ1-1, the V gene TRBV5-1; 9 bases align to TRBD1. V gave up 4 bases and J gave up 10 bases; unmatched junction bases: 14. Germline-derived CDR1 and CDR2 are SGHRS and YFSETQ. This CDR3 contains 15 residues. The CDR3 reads CASSRVSGQGILAFF. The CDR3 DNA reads TGCGCCAGCAGCAGGGTTTCGGGACAGGGAATTTTAGCTTTCTTT.

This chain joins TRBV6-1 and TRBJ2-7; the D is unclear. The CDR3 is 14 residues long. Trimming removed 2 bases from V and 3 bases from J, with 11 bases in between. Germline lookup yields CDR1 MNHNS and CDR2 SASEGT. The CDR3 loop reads CASSEQGRNYEQYF. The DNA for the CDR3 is TGTGCCAGCAGTGAACAAGGACGGAACTACGAGCAGTACTTC.

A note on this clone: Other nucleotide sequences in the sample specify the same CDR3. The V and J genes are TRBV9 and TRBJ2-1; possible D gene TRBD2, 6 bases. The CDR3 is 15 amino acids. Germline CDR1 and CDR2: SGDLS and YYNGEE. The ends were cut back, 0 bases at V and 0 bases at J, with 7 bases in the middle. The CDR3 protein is CASSVVGGSYNEQFF. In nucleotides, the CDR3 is TGTGCCAGCAGCGTAGTGGGAGGCTCCTACAATGAGCAGTTCTTC. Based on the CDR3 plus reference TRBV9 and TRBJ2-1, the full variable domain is DSGVTQTPKHLITATGQRVTLRCSPRSGDLSVYWYQQSLDQGLQFLIQYYNGEERAKGNILERFSAQQFPDLHSELNLSSLELGDSALYFCASSVVGGSYNEQFFGPGTRLTVL.